A selection of T cell receptor beta chains follows, all from one sample in a study of T cells in Graves' hyperthyroidism and ophthalmopathy. MiXCR, applied by TCRdb to the multiplex PCR reads, yields one record per CDR3 protein. This sample has a few hundred thousand distinct CDR3 sequences, with about 15% found just once. Sequencing used blood. Receptors were obtained from a woman aged 25 to 45 with Graves' hyperthyroidism that later progressed to Graves' ophthalmopathy. CDR3s include the opening cysteine and the closing phenylalanine or tryptophan. The order of the fields is J gene, clone size, D gene, V gene, CDR3 protein, CDR3 DNA. The D gene is left open where the match is weak. Clone size appears in some rows only: once, few, many, or a class for an expanded clone.

>TRBJ2-1|many|-|TRBV12-3/TRBV12-4
CASSLSEGTNNEQFF
TGTGCCAGCAGTTTATCGGAGGGCACCAACAATGAGCAGTTCTTC
>TRBJ1-2|-|-|TRBV3-1
CASSQDSSGAEGYTF
TGTGCCAGCAGCCAAGACAGTTCAGGGGCTGAGGGCTACACCTTC
>TRBJ2-3|-|TRBD2|TRBV29-1
CSAKRLAGTDTQYF
TGCAGCGCTAAGAGACTAGCAGGGACAGATACGCAGTATTTT
>TRBJ1-6|-|-|TRBV25-1
CASRPPGDSPLHF
TGTGCCAGCAGGCCCCCGGGGGATTCACCCCTCCACTTT
>TRBJ2-5|-|TRBD2|TRBV24-1
CATSPGLAGYQETQYF
TGTGCCACCAGTCCGGGACTAGCGGGATACCAAGAGACCCAGTACTTC
>TRBJ2-5|many|-|TRBV24-1
CATSGAYQETQYF
TGTGCCACCAGTGGTGCCTATCAAGAGACCCAGTACTTC
>TRBJ2-7|-|-|TRBV7-8
CASSFPGTSYEQYF
TGTGCCAGCAGCTTTCCAGGGACTTCCTACGAGCAGTACTTC
>TRBJ2-7|many|-|TRBV9
CASSVEGPGYEQYF
TGTGCCAGCAGCGTAGAGGGTCCGGGCTACGAGCAGTACTTC
>TRBJ1-6|many|-|TRBV6-1
CASSYSGDHYNSPLHF
TGTGCCAGCAGTTATTCGGGAGATCATTATAATTCACCCCTCCACTTT
>TRBJ2-3|few|-|TRBV19
CASSTSGVATDTQYF
TGTGCCAGTAGCACCTCGGGGGTAGCAACAGATACGCAGTATTTT